The entry below gives a single T cell receptor (beta chain) sequence along with its context. The time point: pre-treatment baseline. Blood was drawn before treatment and at week 3 after checkpoint blockade. V was pared by 0 bases and J by 4 bases, with 9 bases between. The germline V gene encodes CDR1 SGHRS and CDR2 YFSETQ. The CDR3 totals 14 residues. The entry originates in a study of blood T cell dynamics during melanoma immunotherapy. Study summary: Patients with metastatic melanoma got pembrolizumab or nivolumab-ipilimumab as first-line care.

Libraries were prepared by immunoSEQ multiplex PCR; TCRdb keeps only in-frame clonotypes and omits some of them. The sample comprises over 20,000 clones, under 90% of which are singletons, and roughly 1.2% rests with the top ten. Sequencing was performed on blood, taken from a patient treated with checkpoint blockade. The chain links TRBV5-1 to TRBJ2-3; TRBD1 might be the D (5 bases). The source is a human donor with melanoma. This CDR3 reads CASSLAGFADTQYF. CDR3 in DNA: TGCGCCAGCAGCTTGGCAGGGTTCGCAGATACGCAGTATTTT.